The source of this TCR beta chain is a study of T-cell reconstitution after alpha-beta-depleted transplantation in children. This clonotype was found many times. The junction had 10 bases not matched to a gene; V was cut back by 6 bases and J by 6 bases. Germline CDR1 reads DFQATT; CDR2 reads SNEGSKA (reference sequence). CDR3 length: 14 amino acids. TCRbeta library construction was performed incorporating unique molecular identifiers. MiXCR, run by TCRdb on the PCR reads, gives a single entry per CDR3 protein. Counted here are around 680,000 distinct CDR3 sequences, around 17% occurring once; the ten biggest clones make up 0.9% to 1.2%.

The specimen was PBMCs from the stem cell graft donor, collected from the stem cell graft. The origin of this receptor is a human donor who donated a stem cell graft to a child with acute myeloid leukemia. The rearrangement uses TRBV20-1 and TRBJ1-1, with 10 bases lining up with TRBD1. The CDR3 region is CSADGTGAHAEAFF. The DNA of the CDR3 is TGCAGTGCGGACGGGACAGGGGCGCACGCTGAAGCTTTCTTT.